Only a few counts were recorded for the clone carrying this T cell receptor (beta chain). Its specificity is not known. This specimen belongs to a study of early T cells in non-severe SARS-CoV-2 infection. Study findings and constraints: Matching with VDJdb favored anti-spike CD8 responses (missing private and CD4 specificities).

Per germline, CDR1 WSHSY and CDR2 SAAADI. V shed 0 bases, J shed 3 bases, and the junction held 6 bases outside the gene matches. The CDR3 totals 16 residues. In the library, individual cDNA molecules carried attached unique molecular identifiers. TCRdb reprocessed the 5' RACE reads via MiXCR and lists one record per CDR3 protein. This sample has around 60,000 distinct CDR3 sequences, with roughly 18% found just once. The sequence came from an adult who was a healthcare worker with PCR-confirmed SARS-CoV-2 infection or an uninfected control (not recorded which). The chain is built from TRBV10-2 and TRBJ2-7, with 9 bases fitting TRBD2. The specimen was whole blood, collected at baseline. This CDR3 reads CASSESIAGDDYEQYF. CDR3 bases: TGCGCCAGCAGTGAGTCTATAGCGGGGGACGACTACGAGCAGTACTTC.